This entry lists 11 T cell receptor beta chains sequenced from one sample in a study of blood T cell repertoires in COVID-19. Clones were read by immunoSEQ multiplex PCR, and TCRdb kept only the in-frame ones, dropping some. Found here are 140,000 or so clones, 87% of them singletons; the top ten hold over 0.85%. The sample consisted of peripheral blood. The source of these receptors is a woman aged 50 to 60 with acute or convalescent COVID-19.

The J gene is TRBJ1-4, the V gene TRBV2, with 8 nucleotides matching TRBD1. After removal of 6 bases from V and 7 bases from J, the junction contained 7 bases not matched to a gene. CDR1 and CDR2 from the germline V gene are SNHLY and FYNNEI. The CDR3 has 14 amino acids. The CDR3 sequence: CASRAGQGGEKLFF. CDR3 nucleotide sequence: TGTGCCAGCAGAGCTGGACAGGGAGGTGAAAAACTGTTTTTT.

The chain couples TRBV6-5 to TRBJ1-1; 7 bases are a match to TRBD1. This CDR3 has 15 residues. The germline V gene encodes CDR1 MNHEY and CDR2 SVGAGI. With 3 bases clipped from V and 0 bases from J, the junction kept 4 bases outside the gene matches. CDR3 in DNA: TGTGCCAGCAGTTATCAGGGACAGTTGAACACTGAAGCTTTCTTT. Translating gives CASSYQGQLNTEAFF.

The chain joins TRBV7-2 to TRBJ2-1, with no clear D. The CDR3 totals 16 residues. Germline V gives CDR1 SGHTA, CDR2 FQGNSA. V was pared by 5 bases and J by 5 bases, with 19 bases between. The CDR3 nucleotides read TGTGCCAGCAGCCCAACCTTAGCCCAAACCCACAATGAGCAGTTCTTC. Translating it yields CASSPTLAQTHNEQFF.

The chain uses TRBV27 and TRBJ1-1, with D maybe TRBD1 (6 bases). This CDR3 has 13 amino acids. Germline CDR1 and CDR2: MNHEY and SMNVEV (reference sequence). V lost 6 bases to trimming and J lost 0 bases, with 8 bases between them. The CDR3 DNA follows: TGTGCCAGCAGCAGGGGTCTGAACACTGAAGCTTTCTTT. This sequence encodes CASSRGLNTEAFF.

CDR3 in amino acids: CAWSGTYEQYF. CDR3 DNA: TGTGCCTGGAGTGGTACCTACGAGCAGTACTTC. The chain carries TRBV30 and TRBJ2-7, with no clear D. V lost 1 base and J lost 2, with 3 bases in between. The CDR3 is made up of 11 amino acids. CDR1 and CDR2 from the germline V gene are GTSNPN and SVGIG (reference sequence).

The genes are TRBV15 and TRBJ1-4, with a weak D call TRBD1 (6 bases). The CDR3 loop spans 14 amino acids. V lost 8 bases, J lost 6 bases, and 16 bases lay in between. The germline gives CDR1 LNHNV, CDR2 YYDKDF (reference sequence). CDR3 in amino acids: CATRLWGLDEKLFF. The CDR3 region has the DNA TGTGCCACCCGGTTGTGGGGGCTGGATGAAAAACTGTTTTTT.

The CDR3 sequence is CASSPYSLDTQYF. CDR3 nucleotide sequence: TGTGCCAGCAGCCCGTATTCTCTAGATACGCAGTATTTT. The V call is TRBV7-3, the J call TRBJ2-3; D remains ambiguous. Trimming removed 5 bases from V and 5 bases from J, with 11 bases in between. The CDR3 is 13 amino acids. Germline values: CDR1 SGHTA, CDR2 FQGTGA. Full variable domain (rest looked up from reference TRBV7-3 and TRBJ2-3): GAGVSQTPSNKVTEKGKYVELRCDPISGHTALYWYRQSLGQGPEFLIYFQGTGAADDSGLPNDRFFAVRPEGSVSTLKIQRTERGDSAVYLCASSPYSLDTQYFGPGTRLTVL.

This sequence joins TRBV29-1 and TRBJ2-7; the match to TRBD1 covers 9 bases. The CDR3 sequence is 12 residues long. V was pared by 1 base and J by 5 bases, with 0 bases of the junction left unmatched. CDR1 is SQVTM and CDR2 is ANQGSEA in the germline V gene. CDR3 DNA: TGCAGCGTTGAAGGGGACAGGGACGAGCAGTACTTC. It yields the protein CSVEGDRDEQYF.

The CDR3 reads CASSLEGGVSGELFF. The CDR3, as DNA: TGTGCCAGCAGCTTGGAAGGGGGCGTCTCCGGGGAGCTGTTTTTT. The rearrangement uses TRBV5-4 and TRBJ2-2, with 7 bases matching TRBD1. CDR1 SGHNT and CDR2 YYREEE come from the germline V gene (reference sequence). The CDR3 is 15 residues long. V lost 0 bases to trimming and J lost 6 bases; unmatched junction nucleotides: 5.

The chain uses TRBV10-1 and TRBJ2-7, with 7 bases matching TRBD1. This CDR3 comprises 14 residues. V lost 6 bases to trimming and J lost 2 bases; unmatched junction nucleotides: 7. Germline V CDR1 and CDR2: WNHNN, SYGVQD (reference sequence). The CDR3 is CASSLTGSPYEQYF. In nucleotides, the CDR3 is TGCGCCAGCAGCCTGACAGGGTCCCCCTACGAGCAGTACTTC.

The chain couples TRBV30 to TRBJ2-7, with D perhaps matching TRBD1 (6 bases). The V gene lost 5 bases and the J gene lost 1 base, with 9 bases spanning the gap. CDR3 size: 12 residues. Germline assignment: CDR1 GTSNPN and CDR2 SVGIG (reference sequence). DNA of the CDR3: TGTGCCTGGGGGGACACATCCTACGAGCAGTACTTC. Amino acids: CAWGDTSYEQYF.